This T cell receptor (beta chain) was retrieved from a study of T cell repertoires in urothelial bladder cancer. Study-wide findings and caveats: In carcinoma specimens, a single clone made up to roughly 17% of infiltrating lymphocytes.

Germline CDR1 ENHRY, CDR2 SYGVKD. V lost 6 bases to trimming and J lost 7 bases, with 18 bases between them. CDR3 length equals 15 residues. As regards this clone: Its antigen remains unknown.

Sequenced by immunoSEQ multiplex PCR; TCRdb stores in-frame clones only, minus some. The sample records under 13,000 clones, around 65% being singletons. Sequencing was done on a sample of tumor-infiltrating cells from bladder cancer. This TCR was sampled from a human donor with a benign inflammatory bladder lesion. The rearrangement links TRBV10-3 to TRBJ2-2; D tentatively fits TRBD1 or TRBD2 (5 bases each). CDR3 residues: CAISERGPRNGELFF. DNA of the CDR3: TGTGCCATCAGCGAGAGGGGTCCCCGGAACGGGGAGCTGTTTTTT.